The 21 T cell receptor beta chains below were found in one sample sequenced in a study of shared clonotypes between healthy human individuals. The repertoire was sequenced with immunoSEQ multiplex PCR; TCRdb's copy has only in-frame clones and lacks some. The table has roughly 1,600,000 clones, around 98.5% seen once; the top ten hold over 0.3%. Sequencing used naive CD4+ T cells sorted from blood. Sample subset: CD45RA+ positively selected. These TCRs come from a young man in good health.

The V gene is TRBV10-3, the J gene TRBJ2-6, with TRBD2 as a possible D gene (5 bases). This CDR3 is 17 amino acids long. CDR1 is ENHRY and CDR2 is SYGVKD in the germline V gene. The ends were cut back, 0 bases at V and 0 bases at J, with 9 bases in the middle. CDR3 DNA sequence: TGTGCCATCAGTGAGTCGACGGGGAGCTCTGGGGCCAACGTCCTGACTTTC. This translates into CAISESTGSSGANVLTF.

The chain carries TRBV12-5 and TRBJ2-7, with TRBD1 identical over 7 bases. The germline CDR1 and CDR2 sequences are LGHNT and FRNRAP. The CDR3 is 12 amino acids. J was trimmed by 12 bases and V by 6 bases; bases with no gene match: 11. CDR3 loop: CASGGDSGKLYF. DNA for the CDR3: TGTGCTAGTGGAGGGGACAGTGGTAAGCTGTACTTC.

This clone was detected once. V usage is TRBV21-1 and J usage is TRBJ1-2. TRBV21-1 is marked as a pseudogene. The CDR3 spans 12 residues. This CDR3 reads CASSKEKDGYTF. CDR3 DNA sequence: TGTGCCAGCAGCAAAGAGAAAGATGGCTACACCTTC.

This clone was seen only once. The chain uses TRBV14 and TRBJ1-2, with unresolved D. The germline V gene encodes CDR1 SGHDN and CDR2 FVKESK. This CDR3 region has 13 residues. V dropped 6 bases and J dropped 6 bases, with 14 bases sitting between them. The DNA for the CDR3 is TGTGCCAGCAGTGTGAGACAATTGGATGGCTACACCTTC. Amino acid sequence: CASSVRQLDGYTF.

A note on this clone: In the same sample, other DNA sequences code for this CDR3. CDR3: CASSLGLRETQYF. The CDR3 nucleotides read TGTGCCAGCAGCTTAGGGCTTCGGGAGACCCAGTACTTC. The chain links TRBV7-3 to TRBJ2-5; D uncertain. Germline V gene data show CDR1 as SGHTA and CDR2 as FQGTGA. The V end lost 2 bases, the J end lost 5 bases, and 9 bases lay between the germline ends. CDR3 length: 13 residues.

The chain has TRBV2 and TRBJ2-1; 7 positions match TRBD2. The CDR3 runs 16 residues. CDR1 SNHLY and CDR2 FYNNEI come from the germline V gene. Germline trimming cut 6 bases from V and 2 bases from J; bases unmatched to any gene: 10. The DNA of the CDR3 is TGTGCCAGCAGCAACACCCCAGCGGGACCCTACAATGAGCAGTTCTTC. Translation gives CASSNTPAGPYNEQFF.

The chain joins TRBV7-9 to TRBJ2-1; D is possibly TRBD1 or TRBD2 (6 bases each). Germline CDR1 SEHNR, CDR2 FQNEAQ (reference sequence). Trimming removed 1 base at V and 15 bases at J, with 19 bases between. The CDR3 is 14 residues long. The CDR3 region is CASSLVGGPLKLFF. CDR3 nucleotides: TGTGCCAGCAGCTTAGTAGGGGGGCCTCTGAAGCTGTTCTTC.

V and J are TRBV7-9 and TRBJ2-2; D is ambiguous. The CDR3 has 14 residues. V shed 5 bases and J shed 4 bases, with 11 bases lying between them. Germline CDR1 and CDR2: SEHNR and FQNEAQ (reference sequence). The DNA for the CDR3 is TGTGCCAGCAGCGTTCGCGAGCTCACCGGGGAGCTGTTTTTT. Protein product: CASSVRELTGELFF.

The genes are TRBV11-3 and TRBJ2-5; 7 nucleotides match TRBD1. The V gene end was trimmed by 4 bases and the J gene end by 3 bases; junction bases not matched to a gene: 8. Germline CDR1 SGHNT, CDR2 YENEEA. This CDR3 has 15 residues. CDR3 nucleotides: TGTGCCAGCAGCTATCCGGGACAGAGAAAAGAGACCCAGTACTTC. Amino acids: CASSYPGQRKETQYF.

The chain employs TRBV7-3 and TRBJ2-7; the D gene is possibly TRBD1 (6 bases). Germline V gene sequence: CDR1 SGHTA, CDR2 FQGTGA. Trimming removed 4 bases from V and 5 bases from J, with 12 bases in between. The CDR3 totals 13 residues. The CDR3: CASSSTGFDEQYF. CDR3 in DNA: TGTGCCAGCAGCTCAACAGGGTTCGACGAGCAGTACTTC.

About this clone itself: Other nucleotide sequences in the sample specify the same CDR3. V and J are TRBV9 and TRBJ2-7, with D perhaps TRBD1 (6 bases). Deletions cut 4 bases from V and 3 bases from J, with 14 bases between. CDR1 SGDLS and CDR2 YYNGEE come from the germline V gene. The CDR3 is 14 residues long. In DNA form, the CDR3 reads TGTGCCAGCAGCCCTCGGACAGCCAGCTACGAGCAGTACTTC. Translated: CASSPRTASYEQYF.

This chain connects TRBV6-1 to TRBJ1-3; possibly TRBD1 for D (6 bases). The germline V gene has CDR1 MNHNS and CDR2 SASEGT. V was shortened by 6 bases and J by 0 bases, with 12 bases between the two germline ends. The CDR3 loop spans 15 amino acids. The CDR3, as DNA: TGTGCCAGCAGCGTGGGACATGGCTCTGGAAACACCATATATTTT. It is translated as CASSVGHGSGNTIYF.

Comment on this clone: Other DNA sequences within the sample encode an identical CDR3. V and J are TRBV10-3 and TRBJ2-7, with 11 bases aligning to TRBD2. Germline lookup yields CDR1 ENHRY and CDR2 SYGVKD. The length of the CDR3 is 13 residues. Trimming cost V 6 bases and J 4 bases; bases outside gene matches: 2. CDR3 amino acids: CAIRGTSGYEQYF. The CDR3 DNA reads TGTGCCATCAGGGGGACTAGCGGATACGAGCAGTACTTC.

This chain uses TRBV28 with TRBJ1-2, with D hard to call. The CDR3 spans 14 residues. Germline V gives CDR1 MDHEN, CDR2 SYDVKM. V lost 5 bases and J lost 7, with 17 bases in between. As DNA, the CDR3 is TGTGCCAGCAGTGCCCAACGGGGTGCCGCTGGCTACACCTTC. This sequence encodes CASSAQRGAAGYTF.

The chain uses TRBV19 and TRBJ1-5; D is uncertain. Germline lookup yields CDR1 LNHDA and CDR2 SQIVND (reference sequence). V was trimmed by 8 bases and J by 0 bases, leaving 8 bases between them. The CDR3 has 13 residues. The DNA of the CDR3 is TGTGCCAGTCGAAGGGATAGCAATCAGCCCCAGCATTTT. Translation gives CASRRDSNQPQHF.

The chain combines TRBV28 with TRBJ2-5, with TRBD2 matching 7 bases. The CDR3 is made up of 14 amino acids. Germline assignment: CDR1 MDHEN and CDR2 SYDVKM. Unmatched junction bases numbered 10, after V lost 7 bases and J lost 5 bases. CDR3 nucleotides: TGTGCCAGCACCGGGGGGAGGGCCAAGGAGACCCAGTACTTC. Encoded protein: CASTGGRAKETQYF.

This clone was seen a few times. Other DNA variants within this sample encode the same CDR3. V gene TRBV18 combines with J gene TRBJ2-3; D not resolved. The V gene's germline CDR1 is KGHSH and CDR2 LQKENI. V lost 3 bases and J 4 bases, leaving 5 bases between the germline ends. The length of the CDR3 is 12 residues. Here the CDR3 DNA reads TGTGCCAGCTCACCCTTGTCAGATACGCAGTATTTT. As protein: CASSPLSDTQYF.

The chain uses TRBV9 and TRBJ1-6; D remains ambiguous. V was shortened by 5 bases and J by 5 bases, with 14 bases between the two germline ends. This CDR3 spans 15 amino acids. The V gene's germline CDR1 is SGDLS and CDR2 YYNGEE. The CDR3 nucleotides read TGTGCCAGCAGTCGAGCAGAGTCCAATAATTCACCCCTCCACTTT. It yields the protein CASSRAESNNSPLHF. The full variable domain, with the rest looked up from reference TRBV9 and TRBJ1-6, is DSGVTQTPKHLITATGQRVTLRCSPRSGDLSVYWYQQSLDQGLQFLIQYYNGEERAKGNILERFSAQQFPDLHSELNLSSLELGDSALYFCASSRAESNNSPLHFGNGTRLTVT.

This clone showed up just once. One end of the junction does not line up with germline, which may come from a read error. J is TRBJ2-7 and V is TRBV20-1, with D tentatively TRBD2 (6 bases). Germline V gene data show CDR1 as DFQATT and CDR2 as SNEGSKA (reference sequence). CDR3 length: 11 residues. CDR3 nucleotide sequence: TGCAGCGCTAGCGAATCCTACGAGCAGTACTTC. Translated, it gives CSASESYEQYF.

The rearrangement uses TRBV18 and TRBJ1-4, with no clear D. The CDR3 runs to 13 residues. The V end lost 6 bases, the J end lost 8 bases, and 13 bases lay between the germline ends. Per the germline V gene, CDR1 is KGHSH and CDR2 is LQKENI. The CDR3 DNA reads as TGTGCCAGCTCCAGGACGGTCGGGGAAAAACTGTTTTTT. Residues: CASSRTVGEKLFF.

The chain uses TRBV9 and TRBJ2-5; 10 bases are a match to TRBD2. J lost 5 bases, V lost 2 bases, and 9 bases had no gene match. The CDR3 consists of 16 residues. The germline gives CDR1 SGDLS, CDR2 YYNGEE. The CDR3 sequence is CASSVLTSGWGETQYF. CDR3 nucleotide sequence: TGTGCCAGCAGCGTTCTGACTAGCGGGTGGGGGGAGACCCAGTACTTC.